This T cell receptor beta chain was observed in a study of blood T cells in healthy people across ages. There are a few counts of this clonotype. The length of the CDR3 is 14 residues. V was clipped by 3 bases and J by 5 bases, with 13 bases between them. Germline V gene lookup returns CDR1 SGHTA and CDR2 FQGNSA. Combining a sample-barcoded 5' primer with a J-beta primer mix, a second PCR ran for roughly 6 to 12 cycles. Per-sample output comprised a minimum of 2.5 million paired-end reads containing CDR3. Via MiXCR, TCRdb re-called the 5' RACE reads, giving one row per CDR3 protein. This sample carries about 830,000 distinct CDR3 sequences, about 59% of them seen once, and the ten largest clones take around a quarter.

Sequenced material: blood. The chain employs TRBV7-2 and TRBJ2-5; possible D gene TRBD1, 5 bases. The sequence was obtained from a man aged 25 to 40 in good health. CDR3 DNA sequence: TGTGCCAGCAGCTTCGACCAGGGCACGGAGACCCAGTACTTC. It is translated as CASSFDQGTETQYF.